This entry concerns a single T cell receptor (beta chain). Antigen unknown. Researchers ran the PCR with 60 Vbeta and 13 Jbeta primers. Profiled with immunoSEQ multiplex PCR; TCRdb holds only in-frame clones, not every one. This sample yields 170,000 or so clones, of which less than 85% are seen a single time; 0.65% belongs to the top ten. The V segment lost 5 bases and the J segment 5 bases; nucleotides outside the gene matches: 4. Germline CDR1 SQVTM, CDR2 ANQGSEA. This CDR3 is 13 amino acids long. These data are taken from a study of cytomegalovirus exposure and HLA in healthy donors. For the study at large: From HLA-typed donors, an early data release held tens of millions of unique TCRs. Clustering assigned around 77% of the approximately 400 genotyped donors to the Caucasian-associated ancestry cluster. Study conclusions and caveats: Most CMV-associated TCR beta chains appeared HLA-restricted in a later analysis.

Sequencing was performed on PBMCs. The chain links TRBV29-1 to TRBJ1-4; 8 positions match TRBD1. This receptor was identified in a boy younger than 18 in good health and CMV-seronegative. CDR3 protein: CSVCQGANEKLFF. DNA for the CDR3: TGCAGCGTTTGCCAGGGGGCGAATGAAAAACTGTTTTTT.